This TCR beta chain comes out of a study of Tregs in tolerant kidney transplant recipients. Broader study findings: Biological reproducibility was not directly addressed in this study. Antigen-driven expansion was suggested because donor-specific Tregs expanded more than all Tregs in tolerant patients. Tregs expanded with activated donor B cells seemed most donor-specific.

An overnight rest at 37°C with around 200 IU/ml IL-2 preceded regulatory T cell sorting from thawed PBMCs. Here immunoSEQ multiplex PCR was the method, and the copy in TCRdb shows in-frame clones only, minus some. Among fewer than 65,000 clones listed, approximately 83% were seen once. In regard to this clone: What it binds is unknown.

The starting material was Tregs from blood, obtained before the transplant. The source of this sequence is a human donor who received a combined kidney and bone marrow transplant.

CDR3 residues: CASSSRAEQYF. DNA of the CDR3: TGTGCCAGCAGCTCCCGGGCGGAGCAGTACTTC. The gene calls are TRBV7-9 and TRBJ2-7; D gene unclear. The CDR3 loop spans 11 amino acids. From germline, CDR1 is SEHNR and CDR2 FQNEAQ (reference sequence). V dropped 4 bases and J dropped 7 bases, with 8 bases sitting between them.